This TCR beta chain is from a study of blood T cell repertoires in COVID-19 (dated by TCRdb to the early 2020s). At the level of the whole study: The collaborator samples originated in the United States, Italy and Spain and spanned the acute and convalescent phases of COVID-19. The material from the prospective study consisted of cDNA or gDNA derived from T cells, B-cell-depleted T cells, or PBMCs. Deeply sampled blood TCRbeta repertoires from subjects exposed to, actively infected with, or recovered from COVID-19 were included in the dataset. The repertoires were released in a freely available public database meant as a resource for research on the immune response to SARS-CoV-2. The samples were drawn from the first 160 participants of the ongoing ImmuneRACE study and from about 1,200 subjects provided by 6 global collaborators. A de-identified subject ID, COVID-19 status, age in years and sex were almost always included in the sample metadata. HLA class I and class II types, where available, came from metadata supplied by the sample provider rather than from assay-based typing.

V loses 0 bases, J loses 3 bases, and the germline ends lie 5 bases apart. CDR1 and CDR2 are drawn from the germline V gene: SGHDN, FVKESK. From cysteine to phenylalanine, the CDR3 is 14 amino acids long. Only the CDR3 DNA stays, 42 bases, in frame from base 1. Whole blood was collected in K2EDTA tubes by collaborating institutions according to the institutions' own protocols. For TCRbeta analysis, collaborators shipped samples as frozen whole blood, isolated PBMCs, or DNA extracted from either of those sample types. TCRbeta CDR3 regions were amplified from genomic DNA by means of the immunoSEQ Assay, a bias-controlled multiplex PCR. The authors' pipeline ran thus. Within the assay, amplification of reference gene primers was used to estimate how many nucleated cells each sample contained. To quantify the absolute abundance of each unique TCRbeta CDR3 rearrangement, sequence reads were collapsed and filtered. For each sample, productive Simpson clonality was calculated as the square root of Simpson's diversity index across productive rearrangements. Drawn from immuneACCESS, this table holds only the in-frame rearrangements with V and J called that TCRdb kept. Clones are partly lost; checked studies trace under half to an unresolved V gene and leave the rest unexplained. The V and J calls and clone size were taken over from that table, and D and trimming were inferred from the DNA. Counted in this sample were some 150,000 clones; just over 85% of them appeared once. Around 3.5% of the sample is held by the ten biggest clonotypes.

This clone has just a few counts. What antigen it recognizes has not been identified. No qualities accompany the bases; no much larger clone lies one base away. Findings and caveats that apply to the study as a whole: Clinical and demographic metadata were provided uncurated, with the amount varying by source and participant.

Recombination joined TRBV14 with TRBJ2-2, with an unclear D gene assignment. Input material: peripheral blood. The receptor was derived from a man aged 70 or older with acute or convalescent COVID-19. The DNA is as follows: TGTGCCAGCAGCCAAGATAGATACACCGGGGAGCTGTTTTTT. It codes for CASSQDRYTGELFF. The entire variable domain, with the stretches around the CDR3 drawn from the reference TRBV14 and TRBJ2-2 proteins, is EAGVTQFPSHSVIEKGQTVTLRCDPISGHDNLYWYRRVMGKEIKFLLHFVKESKQDESGMPNNRFLAERTGGTYSTLKVQPAELEDSGVYFCASSQDRYTGELFFGEGSRLTVL.